The 14 T cell receptor beta chains reported below all come from one sample, sequenced in a study of blood T cell repertoires in COVID-19. Sequenced by immunoSEQ multiplex PCR; TCRdb stores in-frame clones only, minus some. The data contain about 110,000 clones, around 83% of them seen just once; the ten biggest clones take up 4% to 4.5%. Sample: peripheral blood. All receptors come from a woman aged 70-85 years with acute or convalescent COVID-19.

Here the CDR3 reads CASSQDHSWTGWTEAFF. The DNA of the CDR3 is TGCGCCAGCAGCCAAGATCATTCTTGGACAGGGTGGACTGAAGCTTTCTTT. The chain joins TRBV4-3 to TRBJ1-1; TRBD1 aligns across 8 bases. This CDR3 is built from 17 residues. Germline CDR1 LGHNA, CDR2 YSLEER. V lost 0 bases, J lost 5 bases, and 11 bases stayed unmatched.

The chain recombines TRBV6-6 with TRBJ2-1; 7 nucleotides align to TRBD2. Germline CDR1 is MNHNY and CDR2 is SVGAGI (reference sequence). The CDR3 sequence is 16 residues long. The J segment lost 4 bases and the V segment lost 7 bases, leaving 13 bases of the junction unmatched. The CDR3 DNA is TGTGCCAGCACCGGTCGACTAGCTCGTCGTTACAATGAGCAGTTCTTC. It encodes CASTGRLARRYNEQFF.

The chain is built from TRBV6-6 and TRBJ1-5; tentative D call: TRBD1 (5 bases). The CDR3 totals 13 residues. V dropped 8 bases and J dropped 2 bases, with 10 bases sitting between them. Germline assignment: CDR1 MNHNY and CDR2 SVGAGI (reference sequence). CDR3 residues: CASRRGGNQPQHF. The CDR3, as DNA: TGTGCCAGCCGGCGGGGCGGCAATCAGCCCCAGCATTTT.

This clone was counted once. This rearrangement joins TRBV10-2 to TRBJ2-3, with 8 bases matching TRBD2. Germline values: CDR1 WSHSY, CDR2 SAAADI. The CDR3 is 14 residues long. V dropped 3 bases and J dropped 2; count of bases not matched to a gene: 1. CDR3 coding DNA: TGCGCCAGCAGTGATAGCGGGGCCACAGATACGCAGTATTTT. It encodes CASSDSGATDTQYF.

In its sample, this clone was seen a few times. For the CDR3, the DNA is TGTGCCAGCAGTTCCTCCCGTGGGAGTAGTGAAAAACTGTTTTTT. Protein sequence: CASSSSRGSSEKLFF. The chain has TRBV27 and TRBJ1-4; D gene ambiguous. Germline V gene sequence: CDR1 MNHEY, CDR2 SMNVEV (reference sequence). This CDR3 has 15 amino acids. V was pared by 4 bases and J by 7 bases, with 16 bases between.

The J gene is TRBJ1-6, the V gene TRBV10-3; perhaps TRBD1 as D (5 bases). Germline loops: CDR1 ENHRY, CDR2 SYGVKD. The germline V and J ends were trimmed by 8 bases and 6 bases, with 14 bases remaining between them. This CDR3 spans 14 amino acids. The CDR3 DNA reads TGTGCCATCGGCGGGGGGGGAGGTAATTCACCCCTCCACTTT. Its translation is CAIGGGGGNSPLHF.

This clone occurred many times. V gene TRBV4-1 combines with J gene TRBJ2-2, with TRBD2 matching 12 bases. The V gene's germline CDR1 is MGHRA and CDR2 YSYEKL. This CDR3 is 15 amino acids long. V lost 4 bases and J lost 6; bases outside the gene matches: 3. Here the CDR3 DNA reads TGCGCCAGCAGCCGGACTAGCGGGGCGCCCGGGGAGCTGTTTTTT. It encodes CASSRTSGAPGELFF.

V usage is TRBV5-6 and J usage is TRBJ1-2; a possible D gene is TRBD1 (5 bases). The CDR3 extends over 16 amino acids. V lost 4 bases and J lost 4, with 20 bases in between. Looked up from germline, CDR1 is SGHDT and CDR2 is YYEEEE. The CDR3 DNA sequence: TGTGCCAGCAGCGACAGACACCTATCGGGCACCTATGGCTACACCTTC. Amino acid sequence: CASSDRHLSGTYGYTF.

The rearrangement joins TRBV3-1 (or the pseudogene TRBV3-2) to TRBJ2-7, with D unresolved. CDR1 LGHDT and CDR2 YNNKEL come from the germline V gene (reference sequence). The CDR3 has 14 residues. V shed 0 bases and J shed 12 bases, with 18 bases lying between them. This CDR3 reads CASSQDEDGSRRYV. The CDR3 coding sequence is TGTGCCAGCAGCCAAGATGAGGATGGGTCCCGGCGGTACGTC.

This clone was detected only once. The V gene is TRBV28, the J gene TRBJ2-6, with a tentative D call TRBD1 (5 bases). The germline gives CDR1 MDHEN, CDR2 SYDVKM. Trimming shortened V by 4 bases and J by 6 bases, and 19 bases separated the two germline ends. The CDR3 has 17 amino acids. DNA for the CDR3: TGTGCCAGCAGTTCTACCTGGGAAGGGGCTGAGGCCAACGTCCTGACTTTC. It is translated as CASSSTWEGAEANVLTF.

The genes are TRBV28 and TRBJ1-4, with TRBD1 identical over 7 bases. V gave up 6 bases and J gave up 5 bases; unmatched junction bases: 9. The CDR3 sequence is 15 residues long. Germline lookup yields CDR1 MDHEN and CDR2 SYDVKM. The CDR3 nucleotides read TGTGCCAGCAGGGGTAGACAGGGAATGAATGAAAAACTGTTTTTT. It specifies CASRGRQGMNEKLFF.

This clone was seen a few times. The chain couples TRBV5-6 to TRBJ1-5; TRBD1 matches at 9 bases. CDR3 length equals 15 residues. Unmatched junction bases numbered 1, after V lost 1 base and J lost 2 bases. In germline, CDR1 is SGHDT, CDR2 YYEEEE. CDR3 sequence reads: CASSLRDRGNQPQHF. The CDR3 DNA is TGTGCCAGCAGCTTGAGGGACAGGGGCAATCAGCCCCAGCATTTT.

The chain employs TRBV30 and TRBJ1-5; the match to TRBD1 covers 7 bases. V lost 1 base to trimming and J lost 7 bases; unmatched junction nucleotides: 10. Germline values: CDR1 GTSNPN, CDR2 SVGIG (reference sequence). This CDR3 has 15 amino acids. CDR3 region: CAWSARTGLSQPQHF. DNA for the CDR3: TGTGCCTGGAGTGCCCGGACAGGCCTTAGCCAGCCCCAGCATTTT. The full variable domain, rest sourced from reference TRBV30 and TRBJ1-5, is SQTIHQWPATLVQPVGSPLSLECTVEGTSNPNLYWYRQAAGRGLQLLFYSVGIGQISSEVPQNLSASRPQDRQFILSSKKLLLSDSGFYLCAWSARTGLSQPQHFGDGTRLSIL.

This clone was counted only a few times. The V gene is TRBV19, the J gene TRBJ1-6; possibly TRBD1 for D (5 bases). Trimming took off 9 bases at V and 3 bases at J, with 15 bases between the two ends. Looked up from germline, CDR1 is LNHDA and CDR2 is SQIVND (reference sequence). The CDR3 covers 15 residues. CDR3 nucleotide sequence: TGTGCCAGCAAATACAGGAGCTTCTATAATTCACCCCTCCACTTT. This codes for CASKYRSFYNSPLHF.